This T cell receptor (beta chain) was profiled in a study of shared clonotypes between healthy human individuals. Study-level information: The composition of the donors was a couple of women and a few men aged 18 to 49.

This clone was found a few times. Its antigen is currently unknown. The CDR3 sequence is 15 residues long. CDR1 is SGHTA and CDR2 is FQGNSA in the germline V gene. V lost 4 bases and J 3 bases, leaving 13 bases between the germline ends. Adult donors, all healthy and HIV-negative, had no recent acute infections or vaccinations. Study results and caveats: Richness estimates generally favored naive over memory subsets.

TCRdb keeps only in-frame clones here, not all; method: immunoSEQ multiplex PCR. The sample shows roughly 1,100,000 clones, about three quarters of them seen only once. This TCR came from a man younger than 30 in good health. Sample: memory CD4+ T cells sorted from blood. Subset indicated: CD45RA-negative fraction. The V gene is TRBV7-2, the J gene TRBJ2-1, with D possibly TRBD2 on 6 matching bases. The CDR3: CASSSALDYYNEQFF. DNA for the CDR3: TGTGCCAGCAGCTCGGCCCTGGACTACTACAATGAGCAGTTCTTC.